A selection of T cell receptor beta chains follows, all from one sample in a study of T cell repertoires in cytomegalovirus infection. One entry per CDR3 protein results from TCRdb running MiXCR on the reads. The data show about 740,000 distinct CDR3 sequences, approximately 34% seen once. The sample taken for sequencing was PBMCs. These receptors were obtained from a human donor in good health (CMV status not recorded). Some clones in this sample may be carry-over from other donors' samples. Both conserved end residues are part of each CDR3. D genes are given only for firm matches. The size entry is marked missing in some rows and otherwise reads once, few, many or a size class.

d_call	v_call	clone_size	cdr3_length	j_call	cdr3_aa	cdr3_nt
-	TRBV11-3	-	17	TRBJ2-2	CASSSRWGESGTGELFF	TGTGCCAGCAGCTCCCGGTGGGGGGAGTCTGGCACCGGGGAGCTGTTTTTT
TRBD1	TRBV6-1	once	15	TRBJ1-5	CASSEWGQGYHPQHF	TGTGCCAGCAGTGAATGGGGACAGGGTTATCATCCCCAGCATTTT
-	TRBV19	-	14	TRBJ1-1	CASSIDLRHTEAFF	TGTGCCAGTAGTATAGATCTGAGACACACTGAAGCTTTCTTT
TRBD1	TRBV24-1	few	15	TRBJ2-5	CATSDRSGGQETQYF	TGTGCCACCAGTGACCGCTCAGGGGGTCAAGAGACCCAGTACTTC
TRBD1	TRBV10-3	-	18	TRBJ2-7	CAIGGPGQGARTEYEQYF	TGTGCCATCGGGGGACCGGGACAGGGGGCGAGAACTGAATACGAGCAGTACTTC
-	TRBV7-8	-	13	TRBJ2-5	CASSLPSSETQYF	TGTGCCAGCAGCTTGCCCAGTTCCGAGACCCAGTACTTC
TRBD2	TRBV27	-	15	TRBJ2-1	CASNPSGGFYNEQFF	TGTGCCAGCAACCCGAGCGGGGGGTTCTACAATGAGCAGTTCTTC
-	TRBV6-5	few	15	TRBJ1-5	CASSFSRGGGQPQHF	TGTGCCAGCAGTTTTTCCAGGGGCGGCGGTCAGCCCCAGCATTTT
-	TRBV6-1	once	12	TRBJ2-1	CASRDRHNEQFF	TGTGCCAGCAGGGACAGACACAATGAGCAGTTCTTC
-	TRBV4-1	-	14	TRBJ2-1	CASSQPGGEREQFF	TGCGCCAGCAGCCAACCGGGTGGGGAGAGGGAGCAGTTCTTC
-	TRBV2	few	14	TRBJ1-5	CASSEVRYNQPQHF	TGTGCCAGCAGTGAGGTCCGCTACAATCAGCCCCAGCATTTT
TRBD2	TRBV29-1	few	15	TRBJ2-1	CSVDATSGDYNEQFF	TGCAGCGTTGATGCGACTAGCGGGGATTACAATGAGCAGTTCTTC
-	TRBV29-1	few	13	TRBJ2-7	CSVGRGILDEQYF	TGCAGCGTTGGTCGGGGGATCTTAGACGAGCAGTACTTC
-	TRBV11-3	few	13	TRBJ2-2	CASSPTSHGELFF	TGTGCCAGCAGCCCTACTAGCCACGGGGAGCTGTTTTTT
TRBD1	TRBV7-2	-	15	TRBJ1-4	CASNLGGQGGEKLFF	TGTGCCAGCAACTTAGGGGGACAGGGGGGTGAAAAACTGTTTTTT
-	TRBV24-1	few	15	TRBJ1-5	CATSGTQGPNQPQHF	TGTGCCACCAGTGGAACCCAGGGTCCCAATCAGCCCCAGCATTTT
-	TRBV12-3/TRBV12-4	many	14	TRBJ1-1	CASSLTGEVTEAFF	TGTGCCAGCAGTCTGACAGGCGAGGTCACTGAAGCTTTCTTT
-	TRBV4-1	few	19	TRBJ2-5	CASSQVKVVSSGVGETQYF	TGTGCCAGCAGCCAAGTTAAGGTTGTGTCTTCAGGGGTAGGAGAGACCCAGTACTTC
TRBD1	TRBV7-9	-	16	TRBJ1-1	CASSLPRTGGEIEAFF	TGTGCCAGCAGCTTACCTCGGACAGGGGGCGAGATTGAAGCTTTCTTT
TRBD2	TRBV12-3/TRBV12-4	-	16	TRBJ2-1	CASSSKLAGGVGEQFF	TGTGCCAGCAGTTCGAAACTAGCGGGGGGGGTAGGTGAGCAGTTCTTC
-	TRBV28	-	15	TRBJ2-7	CASSLRTGPLYEQYF	TGTGCCAGCAGTTTAAGGACGGGCCCCCTCTACGAGCAGTACTTC
-	TRBV28	-	14	TRBJ1-3	CASSFAWSGNTIYF	TGTGCCAGCAGTTTCGCGTGGTCTGGAAACACCATATATTTT
-	TRBV2	once	14	TRBJ1-1	CASSGQLVNTEAFF	TGTGCCAGCTCCGGACAGTTAGTGAACACTGAAGCTTTCTTT
-	TRBV7-2	many	13	TRBJ2-1	CASSTRGAYEQFF	TGTGCCAGCAGCACGAGAGGGGCATATGAGCAGTTCTTC
-	TRBV4-1	few	15	TRBJ2-5	CASSSDRGYQETQYF	TGCGCCAGCAGCTCCGACCGTGGGTACCAAGAGACCCAGTACTTC
TRBD1	TRBV20-1	few	15	TRBJ1-4	CSASRAQGAREKLFF	TGCAGTGCATCGAGAGCTCAGGGGGCGCGGGAAAAACTGTTTTTT
TRBD2	TRBV20-1	-	14	TRBJ2-7	CSARDFLAGGEQYF	TGCAGTGCTAGAGATTTCCTAGCGGGAGGCGAGCAGTACTTC
-	TRBV4-2	-	20	TRBJ2-1	CASSQDHQGDGRHPYNEQFF	TGTGCCAGCAGCCAAGATCACCAGGGGGACGGGAGACACCCCTACAATGAGCAGTTCTTC
-	TRBV6-1	-	15	TRBJ1-1	CASSDLFLGNTEAFF	TGTGCCAGCAGTGATTTGTTTTTGGGGAACACTGAAGCTTTCTTT
TRBD1	TRBV29-1	-	13	TRBJ1-2	CSVAGGPIGGYTF	TGCAGCGTCGCAGGGGGCCCTATTGGAGGCTACACCTTC
TRBD1	TRBV5-6	-	15	TRBJ1-2	CASSSKDRAHYGYTF	TGTGCCAGCTCTTCCAAGGACAGGGCCCACTATGGCTACACCTTC
TRBD2	TRBV7-2	-	18	TRBJ2-1	CASGSGTSGRGPYNEQFF	TGTGCCAGCGGATCCGGGACTAGCGGGAGGGGACCCTACAATGAGCAGTTCTTC
-	TRBV15	-	13	TRBJ1-5	CATSRESNQPQHF	TGTGCCACCAGCAGAGAGAGCAATCAGCCCCAGCATTTT
-	TRBV15	-	13	TRBJ2-7	CATSRGRFHEQYF	TGTGCCACCAGCAGAGGCCGGTTCCACGAGCAGTACTTC